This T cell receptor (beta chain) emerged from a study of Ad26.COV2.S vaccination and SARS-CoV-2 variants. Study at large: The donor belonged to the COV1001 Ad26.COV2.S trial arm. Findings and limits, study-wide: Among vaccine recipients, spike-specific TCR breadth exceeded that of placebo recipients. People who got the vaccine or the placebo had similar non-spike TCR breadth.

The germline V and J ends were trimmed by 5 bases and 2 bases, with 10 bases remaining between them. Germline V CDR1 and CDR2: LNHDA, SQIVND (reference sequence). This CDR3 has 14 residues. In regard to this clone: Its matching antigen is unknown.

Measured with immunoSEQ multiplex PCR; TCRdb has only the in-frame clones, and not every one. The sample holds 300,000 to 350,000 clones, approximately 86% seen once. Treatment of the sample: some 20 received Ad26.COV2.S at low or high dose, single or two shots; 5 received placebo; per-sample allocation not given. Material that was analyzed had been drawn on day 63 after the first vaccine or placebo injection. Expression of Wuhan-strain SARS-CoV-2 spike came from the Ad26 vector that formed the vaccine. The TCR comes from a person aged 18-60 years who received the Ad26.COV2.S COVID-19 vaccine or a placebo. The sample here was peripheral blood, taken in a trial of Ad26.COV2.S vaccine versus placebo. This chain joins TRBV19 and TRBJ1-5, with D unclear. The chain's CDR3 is CASSPSRGNQPQHF. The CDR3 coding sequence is TGTGCCAGTAGTCCATCCCGGGGCAATCAGCCCCAGCATTTT.